This entry features one T cell receptor beta chain sequence. The entry originates in a study of cytomegalovirus exposure and HLA in healthy donors. The PCR ran on 60 Vbeta and 13 Jbeta primers. Libraries were prepared by immunoSEQ multiplex PCR; TCRdb keeps only in-frame clonotypes and omits some of them. The repertoire includes around 150,000 clones, roughly four fifths of them detected once, and about 1.8% sits in the top ten. The receptor was derived from a female donor in good health and CMV-seropositive. Material: PBMCs.

Here the CDR3 reads CASSPDRFNEKLFF. The CDR3, as DNA: TGTGCCAGCAGTCCGGACAGGTTTAATGAAAAACTGTTTTTT. The chain is built from TRBV6-6 and TRBJ1-4; 7 nucleotides match TRBD1. V shed 5 bases, J shed 4 bases, and the junction held 4 bases outside the gene matches. The germline CDR1 and CDR2 sequences are MNHNY and SVGAGI (reference sequence). There are 14 residues in the CDR3.